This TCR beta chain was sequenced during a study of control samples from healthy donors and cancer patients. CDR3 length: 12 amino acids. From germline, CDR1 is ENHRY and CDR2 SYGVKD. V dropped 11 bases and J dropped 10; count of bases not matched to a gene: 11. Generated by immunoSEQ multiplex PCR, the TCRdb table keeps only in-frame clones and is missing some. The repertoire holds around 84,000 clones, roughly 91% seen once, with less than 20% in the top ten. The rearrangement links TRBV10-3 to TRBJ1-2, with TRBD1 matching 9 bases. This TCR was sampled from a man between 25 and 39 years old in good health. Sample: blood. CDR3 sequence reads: CAAGEGTGIYTF. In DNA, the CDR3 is TGTGCCGCAGGCGAGGGGACAGGGATCTACACCTTC.